This section outlines one TCR beta chain sequence together with its context. Its antigen is unknown. The primer mix had 60 Vbeta and 13 Jbeta primers. The table came from immunoSEQ multiplex PCR; TCRdb's copy has only in-frame clones and leaves some out. Of some 110,000 clones in the sample, just under 70% are singletons; the top ten hold roughly 8.4%. This specimen comes from a study of cytomegalovirus exposure and HLA in healthy donors. The study, taken as a whole, reports: Presence/absence analysis assumed near-uniform sequencing depth across donors.

CDR1 LNHDA and CDR2 SQIVND come from the germline V gene (reference sequence). The CDR3 sequence is 12 residues long. V gave up 4 bases and J gave up 9 bases; unmatched junction bases: 3. What was sequenced was PBMCs. The source is a man aged 30 to 45 in good health and CMV-seropositive. The chain joins TRBV19 to TRBJ2-1, with 7 nucleotides matching TRBD1. DNA for the CDR3: TGTGCCAGTAGTACCAACAGGGGTGAGCAGTTCTTC. Protein: CASSTNRGEQFF.